The 32 T cell receptor beta chains below all came from one sample that was sequenced in a study of naive and memory T cell subsets. Whole-study results and caveats: Naive repertoires, especially CD8, held a few larger clonotypes, possibly memory cells re-expressing CD45RA.

These receptors have no known antigen. An equimolar mix of two oligonucleotides served as the beta constant-region primer for TRBC1 and TRBC2. The ligated cDNA underwent four PCR rounds using SP2 and nested alpha and beta constant-region primers. Each CDR3 protein is one row after TCRdb ran MiXCR on the UMI-ligation and nested PCR reads. The sample includes around 140,000 distinct CDR3 sequences, under 25% of them seen just once. Sequencing used naive CD8+ T cells from blood. Receptors were obtained from a human donor in good health.

This chain connects TRBV4-3 to TRBJ2-7; 8 nucleotides agree with TRBD1. J gave up 3 bases and V 3 bases, and 4 bases lay outside the gene matches. The CDR3 covers 14 residues. The germline V gene encodes CDR1 LGHNA and CDR2 YSLEER. Here the CDR3 DNA reads TGCGCCAGCAGCCAGGACAGGGAAGTCTACGAGCAGTACTTC. Translation gives CASSQDREVYEQYF.

The rearrangement joins TRBV7-6 to TRBJ2-1, with D unresolved. There are 13 residues in the CDR3. Deletions cut 5 bases from V and 3 bases from J, with 8 bases between. Germline CDR1 reads SGHVS; CDR2 reads FNYEAQ. The chain's CDR3 is CASSPQSYNEQFF. The CDR3 DNA is TGTGCCAGCAGCCCCCAAAGCTACAATGAGCAGTTCTTC.

This clonotype was seen a handful of times. The chain has TRBV12-3 or TRBV12-4 and TRBJ1-5, with a possible D match to TRBD1 (6 bases). The CDR3 sequence is 16 residues long. The V end lost 5 bases, the J end lost 0 bases, and 14 bases lay between the germline ends. CDR3: CASSPGTPYSNQPQHF. As DNA, the CDR3 is TGTGCCAGCAGTCCGGGGACACCTTATAGCAATCAGCCCCAGCATTTT.

Concerning this clonotype itself: The germline gene is not matched at one end of the junction; a read error may be the cause. The J gene is TRBJ2-7, the V gene TRBV28; D is possibly TRBD1 (6 bases). The length of the CDR3 is 13 residues. Germline V gene sequence: CDR1 MDHEN, CDR2 SYDVKM. CDR3: CPSSPHRDYEQYF. The CDR3 bases are TGTCCCAGCAGTCCCCACAGGGACTACGAGCAGTACTTC.

V is TRBV5-1 and J is TRBJ2-7, with 8 bases identical to TRBD1. Germline V gene lookup returns CDR1 SGHRS and CDR2 YFSETQ. Losses at the gene ends were 0 bases for V and 6 bases for J; bases not matched to a gene: 8. The CDR3 runs 15 residues. This CDR3 reads CASSLVDRGWREQYF. As DNA, the CDR3 is TGCGCCAGCAGCTTGGTCGACAGGGGCTGGCGCGAGCAGTACTTC.

The gene calls are TRBV11-2 and TRBJ2-7; no reliable D call. The V end lost 5 bases, the J end lost 3 bases, and 17 bases lay between the germline ends. The germline V gene has CDR1 SGHAT and CDR2 FQNNGV. The CDR3 is made up of 15 amino acids. For the CDR3, the DNA is TGTGCCAGCAGCCCGGGCCCCATAATCCTCTACGAGCAGTACTTC. This encodes CASSPGPIILYEQYF.

In this sample, this clonotype turned up a few times. The chain uses TRBV2 and TRBJ2-1; maybe TRBD1 (5 bases). Germline V gene data show CDR1 as SNHLY and CDR2 as FYNNEI. The CDR3 spans 13 residues. V was trimmed by 5 bases and J by 7 bases, leaving 12 bases between them. CDR3 bases: TGTGCCAGCAGTCCCATACAGGCGAATGAGCAGTTCTTC. This encodes CASSPIQANEQFF.

A few counts support this clonotype. The V gene is TRBV7-2, the J gene TRBJ2-7; D not certain. Trimming shortened V by 5 bases and J by 0 bases, and 14 bases separated the two germline ends. The V gene's germline CDR1 is SGHTA and CDR2 FQGNSA. CDR3 length: 15 amino acids. The CDR3 loop reads CASSQLRWGSYEQYF. For the CDR3, the DNA is TGTGCCAGCAGCCAATTAAGGTGGGGCTCCTACGAGCAGTACTTC.

This rearrangement joins TRBV5-4 to TRBJ2-7; maybe TRBD2 (6 bases). Trimming left V 0 bases short and J 6 bases short, with 13 bases between. Germline V lookup: CDR1 SGHNT, CDR2 YYREEE (reference sequence). This CDR3 contains 14 residues. CDR3 residues: CASSLESGPIEQYF. The CDR3 bases are TGTGCCAGCAGCTTGGAAAGCGGGCCTATCGAGCAGTACTTC.

This clonotype was counted only a few times. The chain combines TRBV4-3 with TRBJ2-7; no firm D call. The CDR3 has 17 residues. The V end lost 0 bases, the J end lost 0 bases, and 15 bases lay between the germline ends. Germline V gene data show CDR1 as LGHNA and CDR2 as YSLEER. CDR3 protein: CASSQDRAVPGSYEQYF. The CDR3 nucleotides read TGCGCCAGCAGCCAAGATCGGGCTGTGCCAGGCTCCTACGAGCAGTACTTC.

This clonotype was seen only a few times. J is TRBJ1-3 and V is TRBV7-8, with D possibly TRBD1 on 6 matching bases. The V gene's germline CDR1 is SGHVS and CDR2 FQNEAQ. The CDR3 runs 17 residues. V lost 3 bases, J lost 0 bases, and 15 bases lay in between. CDR3 in amino acids: CASSFLGTYLSGNTIYF. Written as DNA, the CDR3 is TGTGCCAGCAGCTTTTTAGGGACATATCTCTCTGGAAACACCATATATTTT.

This clonotype occurred a few times. The chain links TRBV10-3 to TRBJ1-2, with a possible D match to TRBD1 (5 bases). Germline-derived CDR1 and CDR2 are ENHRY and SYGVKD. V was clipped by 0 bases and J by 3 bases, with 14 bases between them. This CDR3 contains 16 residues. CDR3 sequence reads: CAISESGIGADYGYTF. The CDR3 DNA follows: TGTGCCATCAGTGAGTCGGGGATAGGGGCCGACTATGGCTACACCTTC.

This clonotype was counted once. The V and J genes are TRBV28 and TRBJ1-5; 7 bases are shared with TRBD1. The V and J ends lost 5 bases and 6 bases, in that order; junction bases with no gene match: 10. Looked up from germline, CDR1 is MDHEN and CDR2 is SYDVKM. This CDR3 has 15 amino acids. CDR3 nucleotides: TGTGCCAGCAGTCCCATCGACAGGGAGGTTCAGCCCCAGCATTTT. It translates to CASSPIDREVQPQHF.

This clonotype has just a few counts. The chain joins TRBV29-1 to TRBJ2-2; a weak D match, TRBD2 (5 bases). The CDR3 spans 15 residues. V was cut by 4 bases and J by 3 bases, with 15 bases left in between. Germline V gene lookup returns CDR1 SQVTM and CDR2 ANQGSEA. CDR3 sequence reads: CSVVPTIPYTGELFF. CDR3 DNA: TGCAGCGTTGTACCGACTATCCCTTACACCGGGGAGCTGTTTTTT.

A few counts support this clonotype. The V call is TRBV30, the J call TRBJ1-1, with D hard to call. CDR1 GTSNPN and CDR2 SVGIG come from the germline V gene (reference sequence). This CDR3 is built from 12 residues. V lost 3 bases, J lost 0 bases, and 5 bases lay in between. In DNA form, the CDR3 reads TGTGCCTGGAGCGGCATGAACACTGAAGCTTTCTTT. It specifies CAWSGMNTEAFF.

This clonotype has just a few counts. The chain carries TRBV7-9 and TRBJ2-1; perhaps TRBD1 as D (6 bases). V lost 5 bases, J lost 8 bases, and 22 bases lay in between. The germline gives CDR1 SEHNR, CDR2 FQNEAQ (reference sequence). This CDR3 comprises 16 residues. The CDR3 region has the DNA TGTGCCAGCAGCCCCCGGACAGCTAGTTATGTTGATGAGCAGTTCTTC. Amino acid sequence: CASSPRTASYVDEQFF.

The chain is built from TRBV5-1 and TRBJ2-3; no clear D gene. V lost 0 bases and J 6 bases, leaving 14 bases between the germline ends. The CDR3 covers 15 residues. The V gene's germline CDR1 is SGHRS and CDR2 YFSETQ. For the CDR3, the DNA is TGCGCCAGCAGCTTGGTCGATCTACGGTCCGATACGCAGTATTTT. This gives the protein CASSLVDLRSDTQYF.

The chain joins TRBV11-1 to TRBJ2-1; TRBD2 matches 13 bases. V shed 11 bases and J 10 bases; nucleotides not matched to a gene: 14. The CDR3 spans 15 residues. Germline CDR1 reads SGHAT; CDR2 reads FQDESV (reference sequence). The CDR3 region is CACHPGTSGTLEQFF. In nucleotides, the CDR3 is TGTGCCTGTCATCCCGGGACTAGCGGGACCCTAGAGCAGTTCTTC.

V usage is TRBV27 and J usage is TRBJ2-1, with 16 bases identical to TRBD2. The CDR3 is 23 amino acids. V shed 3 bases, J shed 1 base, and the junction held 18 bases outside the gene matches. Germline CDR1 MNHEY, CDR2 SMNVEV (reference sequence). The DNA of the CDR3 is TGTGCCAGCAGTTTGATCCCCCCGGGGTGGGGGACTAGCGGGAGGGTTTCCTACAATGAGCAGTTCTTC. It codes for CASSLIPPGWGTSGRVSYNEQFF.

The rearrangement links TRBV18 to TRBJ2-2, with D perhaps TRBD2 (6 bases). Germline values: CDR1 KGHSH, CDR2 LQKENI. The V end lost 6 bases, the J end lost 0 bases, and 20 bases lay between the germline ends. The CDR3 spans 18 residues. The CDR3 sequence is CASSAFTGSGANTGELFF. Here the CDR3 DNA reads TGTGCCAGCTCCGCGTTTACCGGGAGCGGTGCGAACACCGGGGAGCTGTTTTTT.

The rearrangement links TRBV2 to TRBJ1-1; D gene uncertain. Germline assignment: CDR1 SNHLY and CDR2 FYNNEI. Trimming shortened V by 4 bases and J by 0 bases, and 15 bases separated the two germline ends. The CDR3 extends over 16 amino acids. The CDR3 coding sequence is TGTGCCAGCAGTGTATTTTTGCAGACTCTGAACACTGAAGCTTTCTTT. This encodes CASSVFLQTLNTEAFF.

The table lists this clonotype with a few counts. The chain has TRBV21-1 and TRBJ2-1; TRBD2, the table's D call, was not compared with the DNA. TRBV21-1 is a pseudogene. The CDR3 totals 16 residues. This CDR3 reads CASSKVPAGYGDEQFF. As DNA, the CDR3 is TGTGCCAGCAGCAAAGTGCCAGCGGGGTACGGCGATGAGCAGTTCTTC.

This clonotype was counted a few times. The genes are TRBV6-5 and TRBJ1-1; weak D call: TRBD1 (6 bases). In germline, CDR1 is MNHEY, CDR2 SVGAGI. CDR3 length: 15 residues. V dropped 0 bases and J dropped 4 bases, with 12 bases sitting between them. Written as DNA, the CDR3 is TGTGCCAGCAGTTACTCGAAAGGGGGTACCACTGAAGCTTTCTTT. Its translation: CASSYSKGGTTEAFF.

The chain joins TRBV24-1 to TRBJ1-2; 10 bases map to TRBD1. The J segment lost 4 bases and the V segment lost 3 bases, leaving 4 bases of the junction unmatched. The CDR3 has 15 amino acids. Looked up from germline, CDR1 is KGHDR and CDR2 is SFDVKD. The CDR3 DNA is TGTGCCACCAGTGATGGACAGGGGGATTTCTATGGCTACACCTTC. Encoded protein: CATSDGQGDFYGYTF.

This clonotype was picked up a small number of times. This CDR3 reads CASSQGRGLGNTEAFF. CDR3 DNA sequence: TGCGCCAGCAGCCAGGGCCGGGGCTTGGGGAACACTGAAGCTTTCTTT. The gene calls are TRBV4-1 and TRBJ1-1; a possible D gene is TRBD1 (5 bases). Germline V lookup: CDR1 MGHRA, CDR2 YSYEKL. V lost 3 bases and J lost 1, with 15 bases in between. The CDR3 sequence is 16 residues long.

The chain has TRBV6-2 or TRBV6-3 and TRBJ2-7; D gene unclear. Trimming removed 2 bases at V and 4 bases at J, with 15 bases between. The germline gives CDR1 MNHEY, CDR2 SVGEGT. The CDR3 length is 15 residues. CDR3: CASSYSDWDIYEQYF. The CDR3 coding sequence is TGTGCCAGCAGTTACAGCGATTGGGATATTTACGAGCAGTACTTC.

This clonotype was counted only a few times. The chain has TRBV27 and TRBJ1-1; D is possibly TRBD1 (6 bases). V was pared by 6 bases and J by 1 base, with 12 bases between. The CDR3 sequence is 14 residues long. CDR1 and CDR2 (germline): MNHEY, SMNVEV (reference sequence). The CDR3 DNA follows: TGTGCCAGCAGGAGGGCAGGGGCGAACACTGAAGCTTTCTTT. It translates to CASRRAGANTEAFF.

The chain employs TRBV6-5 and TRBJ2-1; 10 positions agree with TRBD2. The trim removed 2 bases at V and 7 bases at J, leaving 26 bases unmatched. Germline V lookup: CDR1 MNHEY, CDR2 SVGAGI. CDR3 length: 22 amino acids. The CDR3 loop is CASSYGPRGLRLAGASGNEQFF. CDR3 in DNA: TGTGCCAGCAGTTACGGGCCTCGGGGACTTCGTCTAGCGGGAGCGTCGGGGAATGAGCAGTTCTTC.

This chain joins TRBV28 and TRBJ1-5, with D uncertain. This CDR3 has 13 amino acids. The V end was cut by 3 bases, the J end by 5 bases, with 8 bases between. Germline V CDR1 and CDR2: MDHEN, SYDVKM. In DNA, the CDR3 is TGTGCCAGCAGTTTTGAGGGAGATCAGCCCCAGCATTTT. Translating gives CASSFEGDQPQHF.

The J gene is TRBJ2-7, the V gene TRBV27; 12 nucleotides align to TRBD2. Germline CDR1 reads MNHEY; CDR2 reads SMNVEV (reference sequence). J lost 0 bases, V lost 5 bases, and 2 bases had no gene match. This CDR3 comprises 15 residues. The CDR3 region has the DNA TGTGCCAGCAGTCTAGCGGGAGGGACCTCCTACGAGCAGTACTTC. Protein product: CASSLAGGTSYEQYF.

This clonotype was recorded a few times. In nucleotides, the CDR3 is TGTGCCAGCAGCCAACTCTTAGCGGGCTACGGGAACAATGAGCAGTTCTTC. As protein: CASSQLLAGYGNNEQFF. The chain carries TRBV14 and TRBJ2-1, with 7 nucleotides matching TRBD2. The CDR3 covers 17 residues. Germline V gene data show CDR1 as SGHDN and CDR2 as FVKESK. The V gene end was trimmed by 2 bases and the J gene end by 5 bases; junction bases not matched to a gene: 12.

This rearrangement joins TRBV5-1 to TRBJ2-1; the D gene is possibly TRBD1 (6 bases). The CDR3 is made up of 14 amino acids. Trimming stripped 0 bases from V and 8 bases from J, with 12 bases between. Germline assignment: CDR1 SGHRS and CDR2 YFSETQ. The CDR3 DNA sequence: TGCGCCAGCAGCTTGGGGCAGGGGACCGATGAGCAGTTCTTC. Amino acid sequence: CASSLGQGTDEQFF.